The 16 T cell receptor beta chains below were found in one sample sequenced in a study of T cell changes during pregnancy in multiple sclerosis (dated by TCRdb to the late 2010s). The receptor library was made with the immunoSEQ multiplex PCR assay. The table comes from immuneACCESS by way of TCRdb, which keeps in-frame sequences with V and J called. Part of the clones is missing from these tables; in studies checked, under half for an unresolved V gene and the rest for unknown reasons. The sample profile shows about 80,000 clones; around 90% of them were found once. The top ten clones comprise 0.21% of the sample. This specimen was CD4+ T cells from peripheral blood mononuclear cells, taken before pregnancy. All receptors come from a female donor with multiple sclerosis, enrolled in a pregnancy study.

The chain has TRBV4-2 and TRBJ1-2, with D tentatively TRBD1 (5 bases). Germline-derived CDR1 and CDR2 are LGHNA and YNFKEQ. V was trimmed by 0 bases and J by 4 bases, leaving 9 bases between them. The CDR3 totals 14 residues. In DNA form, the CDR3 reads TGTGCCAGCAGCCAAGATCTTGACAGCTATGGCTACACCTTC. It yields the protein CASSQDLDSYGYTF.

The rearrangement links TRBV4-1 to TRBJ2-1; 9 positions agree with TRBD1. The germline gives CDR1 MGHRA, CDR2 YSYEKL. The trim removed 1 base at V and 12 bases at J, leaving 13 bases unmatched. The CDR3 covers 16 residues. CDR3 in DNA: TGCGCCAGCAGCCAAGCCCCGGGACAGGGAACTTACTGGCAGTTCTTC. Encoded protein: CASSQAPGQGTYWQFF.

This chain connects TRBV2 to TRBJ1-2; D not certain. Germline assignment: CDR1 SNHLY and CDR2 FYNNEI. V dropped 0 bases and J dropped 1 base, with 9 bases sitting between them. CDR3 size: 15 residues. CDR3 sequence: CASSEARTSNYGYTF. The CDR3 nucleotides read TGTGCCAGCAGTGAAGCTCGAACGAGTAACTATGGCTACACCTTC.

The gene calls are TRBV15 and TRBJ2-3; 7 bases are shared with TRBD2. With 5 bases clipped from V and 2 bases from J, the junction kept 22 bases outside the gene matches. The CDR3 consists of 20 residues. Germline V gene sequence: CDR1 LNHNV, CDR2 YYDKDF (reference sequence). As DNA, the CDR3 is TGTGCCACCAGCTCCTCCCTCATGCCGCAAACCCGGGGGGACACAGATACGCAGTATTTT. Protein sequence: CATSSSLMPQTRGDTDTQYF.

The genes are TRBV27 and TRBJ2-1; TRBD2 might be the D (6 bases). V was clipped by 4 bases and J by 3 bases, with 16 bases between them. The CDR3 sequence is 16 residues long. CDR1 and CDR2 from the germline V gene are MNHEY and SMNVEV (reference sequence). CDR3 sequence (DNA): TGTGCCAGCAGTTCGCCGGGAGCTCTTGTCTACAATGAGCAGTTCTTC. This codes for CASSSPGALVYNEQFF.

The chain combines TRBV10-3 with TRBJ2-5; D perhaps matches TRBD1 (5 bases). This CDR3 contains 15 residues. Germline V gene sequence: CDR1 ENHRY, CDR2 SYGVKD. Trimming took off 4 bases at V and 1 base at J, with 13 bases between the two ends. CDR3 amino acids: CAISGSRGTQETQYF. CDR3 DNA sequence: TGTGCCATCAGTGGATCTAGGGGCACCCAAGAGACCCAGTACTTC.

This rearrangement joins TRBV5-1 to TRBJ2-7; the match to TRBD2 covers 9 bases. With 3 bases clipped from V and 2 bases from J, the junction kept 3 bases outside the gene matches. Germline V lookup: CDR1 SGHRS, CDR2 YFSETQ. The CDR3 length is 14 residues. CDR3 sequence: CASSSSGIPYEQYF. The CDR3 nucleotides read TGCGCCAGCAGCTCTAGCGGGATCCCCTACGAGCAGTACTTC.

This clone was picked up one time. The rearrangement joins TRBV5-1 to TRBJ1-1; 8 nucleotides agree with TRBD1. The J segment lost 0 bases and the V segment lost 0 bases, leaving 1 base of the junction unmatched. There are 15 residues in the CDR3. CDR1 SGHRS and CDR2 YFSETQ come from the germline V gene. In DNA, the CDR3 is TGCGCCAGCAGCTTGGGACAGGGGTTGAACACTGAAGCTTTCTTT. This codes for CASSLGQGLNTEAFF.

The chain is built from TRBV5-4 and TRBJ1-1, with no clear D. Germline V gives CDR1 SGHNT, CDR2 YYREEE (reference sequence). V was trimmed by 3 bases and J by 2 bases, leaving 8 bases between them. The CDR3 is 13 amino acids. DNA for the CDR3: TGTGCCAGCAGCTCAGGCCCCAACACTGAAGCTTTCTTT. This sequence encodes CASSSGPNTEAFF. Full variable domain (remainder filled in from reference TRBV5-4 and TRBJ1-1): ETGVTQSPTHLIKTRGQQVTLRCSSQSGHNTVSWYQQALGQGPQFIFQYYREEENGRGNFPPRFSGLQFPNYSSELNVNALELDDSALYLCASSSGPNTEAFFGQGTRLTVV.

The chain uses TRBV2 and TRBJ2-7; 7 bases line up with TRBD2. CDR1 is SNHLY and CDR2 is FYNNEI in the germline V gene. The CDR3 spans 15 residues. V shed 0 bases, J shed 2 bases, and the junction held 4 bases outside the gene matches. CDR3 sequence: CASSEALAGAYEQYF. Here the CDR3 DNA reads TGTGCCAGCAGTGAAGCGCTCGCGGGAGCCTACGAGCAGTACTTC.

The chain combines TRBV2 with TRBJ2-1; a weak D match, TRBD2 (7 bases). V gave up 11 bases and J gave up 0 bases, with 14 bases separating them. Germline V gene lookup returns CDR1 SNHLY and CDR2 FYNNEI. This CDR3 region has 14 residues. The CDR3 region is CAGRGGSSYNEQFF. The CDR3 DNA sequence: TGTGCCGGGAGGGGGGGAAGCTCCTACAATGAGCAGTTCTTC.

The rearrangement uses TRBV27 and TRBJ2-2; 7 positions match TRBD1. This CDR3 comprises 18 residues. Germline trimming cut 6 bases from V and 6 bases from J; bases unmatched to any gene: 19. Germline V gives CDR1 MNHEY, CDR2 SMNVEV (reference sequence). CDR3 nucleotides: TGTGCCAGCAGCCCGGCCCGAACGGGGACAGTAGGGTCCGGGGAGCTGTTTTTT. Its translation: CASSPARTGTVGSGELFF.

The V and J genes are TRBV15 and TRBJ2-2; D unresolved. The V end lost 5 bases, the J end lost 4 bases, and 8 bases lay between the germline ends. Germline loops: CDR1 LNHNV, CDR2 YYDKDF (reference sequence). The CDR3 length is 13 residues. The CDR3 region is CATSVWSTGELFF. CDR3 in DNA: TGTGCCACCAGCGTCTGGAGCACCGGGGAGCTGTTTTTT.

This clone has a handful of counts. The chain employs TRBV19 and TRBJ1-4; 9 bases match TRBD1. Germline V gene data show CDR1 as LNHDA and CDR2 as SQIVND (reference sequence). The junction had 3 bases not matched to a gene; V was cut back by 6 bases and J by 7 bases. CDR3 length: 13 amino acids. The CDR3 nucleotides read TGTGCCAGTAGGGACAGGGGAGGTGAAAAACTGTTTTTT. Translating gives CASRDRGGEKLFF.

This clone was recorded only once. The V call is TRBV7-2, the J call TRBJ2-7, with 9 nucleotides matching TRBD1. The CDR3 spans 15 residues. CDR1 and CDR2 (germline): SGHTA, FQGNSA. V trimming: 0 bases; J trimming: 6 bases; junction bases outside the gene matches: 6. Written as DNA, the CDR3 is TGTGCCAGCAGCTTAGCAGGACAGGGGAGACTCGAGCAGTACTTC. Protein sequence: CASSLAGQGRLEQYF.

The CDR3 loop is CASRPGQAGEQYF. Here the CDR3 DNA reads TGTGCCAGCAGACCGGGACAGGCCGGCGAGCAGTACTTC. The chain couples TRBV2 to TRBJ2-7, with 8 bases that match TRBD1. Germline V lookup: CDR1 SNHLY, CDR2 FYNNEI. The trim removed 6 bases at V and 6 bases at J, leaving 7 bases unmatched. The CDR3 runs 13 residues.